The source of this T cell receptor (beta chain) is a study of CD8 T cells in ankylosing spondylitis. General study points: Matched synovial fluid from ankylosing spondylitis patients was reported to be enriched for disease-linked clones.

Quantitative 5'-RACE with molecular barcodes generated TCR beta libraries. One entry per CDR3 protein, called by TCRdb with MiXCR from the 5' RACE reads. The data show more than 150,000 distinct CDR3 sequences, with approximately 18% seen just once and 4.3% held by the top ten. Trimming took off 1 base at V and 1 base at J, with 5 bases between the two ends. The CDR3 is 15 amino acids. The V gene's germline CDR1 is LNHDA and CDR2 SQIVND (reference sequence). This clonotype appeared many times. Its antigen is currently unknown. Specimen: blood, either unsorted or a sorted T cell fraction (not recorded which). This receptor was obtained from a male donor under 35 with ankylosing spondylitis or in good health (not recorded which). This chain joins TRBV19 and TRBJ2-6; D gene unclear. CDR3 nucleotides: TGTGCCAGTAGTATAGGTGCATCTGGGGCCAACGTCCTGACTTTC. It is translated as CASSIGASGANVLTF.